The T cell receptor (beta chain) described here comes from a study of regulatory T cells in long-lasting Graves disease. The TCR beta library used iRepertoire HTBI primers with Arm-PCR amplification of CDR3. TCRdb redid the calling of the multiplex PCR reads with MiXCR, one entry per CDR3 protein. Here the sample spans approximately 540,000 distinct CDR3 sequences, 12% being singletons. Time point denoted: newly diagnosed GD, antithyroid drugs for less than 3 months. PBMCs provided the RNA from which the TCR library was made. These same records also appear under a second study, on T cells in Graves' hyperthyroidism and ophthalmopathy.

The sequence was collected from a woman in her twenties or thirties with Graves disease. Sequenced material: peripheral blood mononuclear cells (PBMCs), taken at new diagnosis, from a patient treated with antithyroid drugs.

CDR3 sequence reads: CATSGDRGRGADTQYF. DNA for the CDR3: TGTGCCACCAGCGGGGACAGGGGGCGTGGGGCAGATACGCAGTATTTT. This rearrangement joins TRBV24-1 to TRBJ2-3; 12 bases fit TRBD1. The CDR3 sequence is 16 residues long. Germline V lookup: CDR1 KGHDR, CDR2 SFDVKD. V trimming: 7 bases; J trimming: 4 bases; junction bases outside the gene matches: 8.